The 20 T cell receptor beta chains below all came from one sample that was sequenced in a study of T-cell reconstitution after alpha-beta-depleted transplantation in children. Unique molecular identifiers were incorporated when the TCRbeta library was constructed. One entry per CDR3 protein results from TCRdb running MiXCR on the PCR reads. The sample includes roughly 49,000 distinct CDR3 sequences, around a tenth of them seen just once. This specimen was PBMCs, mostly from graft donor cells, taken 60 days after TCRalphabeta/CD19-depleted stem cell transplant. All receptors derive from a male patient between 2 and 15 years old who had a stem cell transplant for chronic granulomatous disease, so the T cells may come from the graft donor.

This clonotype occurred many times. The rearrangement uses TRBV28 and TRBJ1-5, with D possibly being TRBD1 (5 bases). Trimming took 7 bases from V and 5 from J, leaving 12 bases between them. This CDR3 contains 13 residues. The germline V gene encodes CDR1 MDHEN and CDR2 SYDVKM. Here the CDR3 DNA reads TGTGCCAGCAAGGGGCCTACGGATCAGCCCCAGCATTTT. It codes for CASKGPTDQPQHF.

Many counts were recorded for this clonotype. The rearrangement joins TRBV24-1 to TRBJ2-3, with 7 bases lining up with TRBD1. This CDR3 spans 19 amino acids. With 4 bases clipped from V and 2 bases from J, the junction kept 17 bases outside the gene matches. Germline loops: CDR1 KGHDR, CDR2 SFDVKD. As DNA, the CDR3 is TGTGCCACCAGTGACCGAGGGACAGAGGCCTGGGATTACACAGATACGCAGTATTTT. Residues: CATSDRGTEAWDYTDTQYF.

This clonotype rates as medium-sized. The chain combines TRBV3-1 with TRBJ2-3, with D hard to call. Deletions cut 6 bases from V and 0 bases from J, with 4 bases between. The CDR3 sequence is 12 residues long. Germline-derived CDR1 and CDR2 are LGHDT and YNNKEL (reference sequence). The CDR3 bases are TGTGCCAGCAGGGACAGCACAGATACGCAGTATTTT. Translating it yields CASRDSTDTQYF.

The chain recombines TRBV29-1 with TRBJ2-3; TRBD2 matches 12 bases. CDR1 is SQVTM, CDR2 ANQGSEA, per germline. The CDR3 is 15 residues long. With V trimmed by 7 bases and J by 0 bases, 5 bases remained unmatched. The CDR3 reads CSGGLAGTSTDTQYF. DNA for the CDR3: TGCAGCGGTGGACTAGCGGGAACAAGCACAGATACGCAGTATTTT.

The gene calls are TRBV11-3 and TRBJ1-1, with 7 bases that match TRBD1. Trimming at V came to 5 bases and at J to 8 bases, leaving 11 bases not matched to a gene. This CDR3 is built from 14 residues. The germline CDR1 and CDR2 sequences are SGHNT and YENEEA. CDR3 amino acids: CASSGGNRGGEAFF. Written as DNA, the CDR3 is TGTGCCAGCAGCGGGGGAAACAGGGGCGGGGAAGCTTTCTTT. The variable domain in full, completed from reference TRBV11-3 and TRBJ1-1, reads EAGVVQSPRYKIIEKKQPVAFWCNPISGHNTLYWYLQNLGQGPELLIRYENEEAVDDSQLPKDRFSAERLKGVDSTLKIQPAELGDSAVYLCASSGGNRGGEAFFGQGTRLTVV.

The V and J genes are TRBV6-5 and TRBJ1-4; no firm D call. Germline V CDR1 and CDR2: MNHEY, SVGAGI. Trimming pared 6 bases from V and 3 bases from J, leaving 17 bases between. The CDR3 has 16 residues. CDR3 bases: TGTGCCAGCAGGACCCTTCGCGGCTGGGCTAATGAAAAACTGTTTTTT. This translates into CASRTLRGWANEKLFF.

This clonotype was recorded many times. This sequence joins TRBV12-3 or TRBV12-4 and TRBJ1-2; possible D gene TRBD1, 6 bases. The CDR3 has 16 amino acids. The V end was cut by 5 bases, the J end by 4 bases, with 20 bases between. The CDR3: CASSPPGGGRAYGYTF. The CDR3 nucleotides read TGTGCCAGCAGTCCACCCGGGGGGGGGCGCGCCTATGGCTACACCTTC.

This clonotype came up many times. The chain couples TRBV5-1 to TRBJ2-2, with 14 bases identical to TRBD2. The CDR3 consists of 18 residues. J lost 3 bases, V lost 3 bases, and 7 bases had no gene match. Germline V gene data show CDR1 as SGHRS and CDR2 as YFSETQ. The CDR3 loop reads CASSSGLAGGSDTGELFF. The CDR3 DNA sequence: TGCGCCAGCAGCTCCGGACTAGCGGGAGGTTCGGACACCGGGGAGCTGTTTTTT. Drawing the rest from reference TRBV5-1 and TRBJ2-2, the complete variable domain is KAGVTQTPRYLIKTRGQQVTLSCSPISGHRSVSWYQQTPGQGLQFLFEYFSETQRNKGNFPGRFSGRQFSNSRSEMNVSTLELGDSALYLCASSSGLAGGSDTGELFFGEGSRLTVL.

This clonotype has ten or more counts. The CDR3 region is CSARVSDQPQHF. DNA for the CDR3: TGCAGTGCTAGAGTCAGTGATCAGCCCCAGCATTTT. The chain employs TRBV20-1 and TRBJ1-5, with D hard to call. The germline CDR1 and CDR2 sequences are DFQATT and SNEGSKA (reference sequence). CDR3 length equals 12 residues. The ends were cut back, 1 base at V and 5 bases at J, with 6 bases in the middle.

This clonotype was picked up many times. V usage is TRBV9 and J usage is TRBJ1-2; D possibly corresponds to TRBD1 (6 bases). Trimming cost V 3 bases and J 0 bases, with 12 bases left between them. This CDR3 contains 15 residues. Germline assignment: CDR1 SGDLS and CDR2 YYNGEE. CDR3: CASSATRTANYGYTF. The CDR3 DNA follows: TGTGCCAGCAGCGCCACCCGGACAGCTAACTATGGCTACACCTTC. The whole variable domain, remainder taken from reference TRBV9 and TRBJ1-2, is DSGVTQTPKHLITATGQRVTLRCSPRSGDLSVYWYQQSLDQGLQFLIQYYNGEERAKGNILERFSAQQFPDLHSELNLSSLELGDSALYFCASSATRTANYGYTFGSGTRLTVV.

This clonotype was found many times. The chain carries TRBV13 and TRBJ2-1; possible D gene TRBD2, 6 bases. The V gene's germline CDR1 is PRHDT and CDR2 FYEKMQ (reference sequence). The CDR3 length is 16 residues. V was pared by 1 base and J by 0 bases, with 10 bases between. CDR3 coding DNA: TGTGCCAGCAGCTTAGCCGGGGGTAGCTCCTACAATGAGCAGTTCTTC. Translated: CASSLAGGSSYNEQFF. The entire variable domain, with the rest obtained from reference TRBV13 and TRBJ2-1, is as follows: AAGVIQSPRHLIKEKRETATLKCYPIPRHDTVYWYQQGPGQDPQFLISFYEKMQSDKGSIPDRFSAQQFSDYHSELNMSSLELGDSALYFCASSLAGGSSYNEQFFGPGTRLTVL.

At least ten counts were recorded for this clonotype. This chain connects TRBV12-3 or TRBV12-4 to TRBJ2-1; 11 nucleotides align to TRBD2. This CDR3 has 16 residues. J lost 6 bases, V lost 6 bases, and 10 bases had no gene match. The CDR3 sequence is CASSRSGRAFFNEQFF. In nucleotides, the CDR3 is TGTGCCAGCAGCCGTAGCGGGAGGGCGTTTTTCAATGAGCAGTTCTTC.

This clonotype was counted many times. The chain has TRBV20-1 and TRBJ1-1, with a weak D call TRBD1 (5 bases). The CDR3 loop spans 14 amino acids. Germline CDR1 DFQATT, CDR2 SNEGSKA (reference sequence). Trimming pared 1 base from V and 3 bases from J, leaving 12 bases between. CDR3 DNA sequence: TGCAGTGCTAGAGCTGATCGAGGGGACACTGAAGCTTTCTTT. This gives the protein CSARADRGDTEAFF.

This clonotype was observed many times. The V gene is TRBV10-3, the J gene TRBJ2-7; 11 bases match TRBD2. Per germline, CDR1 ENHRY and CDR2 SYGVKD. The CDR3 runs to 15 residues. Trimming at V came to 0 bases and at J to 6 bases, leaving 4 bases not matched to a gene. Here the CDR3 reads CAISESASGRLEQYF. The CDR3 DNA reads TGTGCCATCAGTGAGTCGGCTAGCGGGAGGCTCGAGCAGTACTTC.

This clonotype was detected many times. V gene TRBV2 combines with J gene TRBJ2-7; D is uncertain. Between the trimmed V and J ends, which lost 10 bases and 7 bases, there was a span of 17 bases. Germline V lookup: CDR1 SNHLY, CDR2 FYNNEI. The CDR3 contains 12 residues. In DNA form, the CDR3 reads TGTGCCACCTATAATGGTGGAGTGGAGCAGTACTTC. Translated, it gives CATYNGGVEQYF.

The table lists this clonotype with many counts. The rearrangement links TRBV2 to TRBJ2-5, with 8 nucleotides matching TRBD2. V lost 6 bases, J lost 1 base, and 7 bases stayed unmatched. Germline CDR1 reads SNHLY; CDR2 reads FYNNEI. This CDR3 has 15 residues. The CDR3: CASSGSGAIQETQYF. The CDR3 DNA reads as TGTGCCAGCAGCGGTAGCGGGGCAATCCAAGAGACCCAGTACTTC.

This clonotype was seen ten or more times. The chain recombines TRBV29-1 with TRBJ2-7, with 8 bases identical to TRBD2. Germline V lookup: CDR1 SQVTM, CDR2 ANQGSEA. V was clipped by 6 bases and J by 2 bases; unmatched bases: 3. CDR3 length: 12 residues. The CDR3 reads CSVSGGAYEQYF. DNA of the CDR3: TGCAGCGTCAGCGGGGGAGCCTACGAGCAGTACTTC.

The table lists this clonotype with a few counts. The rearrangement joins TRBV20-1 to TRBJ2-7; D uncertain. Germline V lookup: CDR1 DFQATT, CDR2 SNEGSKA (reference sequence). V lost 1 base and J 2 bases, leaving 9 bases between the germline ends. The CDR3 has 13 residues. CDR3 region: CSARGGNTYEQYF. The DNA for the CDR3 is TGCAGTGCTAGAGGTGGCAATACCTACGAGCAGTACTTC.

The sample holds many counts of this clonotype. CDR3 nucleotide sequence: TGCAGTGCTAGAGATCCAGGGGGAGGTGGTTCCGAGCAGTACTTC. Protein: CSARDPGGGGSEQYF. This chain uses TRBV20-1 with TRBJ2-7; possible D gene TRBD1, 7 bases. Trimming left V 0 bases short and J 6 bases short, with 18 bases between. CDR1 and CDR2 (germline): DFQATT, SNEGSKA (reference sequence). The length of the CDR3 is 15 residues.

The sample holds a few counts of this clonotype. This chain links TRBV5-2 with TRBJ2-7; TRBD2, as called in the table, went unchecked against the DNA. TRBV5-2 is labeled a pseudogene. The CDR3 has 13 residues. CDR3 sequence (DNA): TGTGCCATGGGTGGACTAGGGATCTACGAGCAGTACTTC. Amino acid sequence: CAMGGLGIYEQYF.